This TCR beta chain comes out of a study of T cell responses to AZD1222 COVID-19 vaccine. Measured with immunoSEQ multiplex PCR; TCRdb has only the in-frame clones, and not every one. The sample shows some 67,000 clones, under 90% of them seen only once. The TCR sequence derives from an adult who received the AZD1222 COVID-19 vaccine. The specimen comprised peripheral blood, sampled 28 days after the second AZD1222 dose.

The CDR3 sequence is CASSPGTGEYNEQFF. The CDR3 DNA reads TGTGCCAGCAGCCCCGGGACAGGGGAATACAATGAGCAGTTCTTC. V and J are TRBV11-3 and TRBJ2-1, with TRBD1 matching 10 bases. This CDR3 has 15 amino acids. V shed 5 bases and J 4 bases; nucleotides not matched to a gene: 5. Per germline, CDR1 SGHNT and CDR2 YENEEA.